The clone carrying this T cell receptor (beta chain) was picked up a small number of times. The data were obtained in a study of early T cells in non-severe SARS-CoV-2 infection. Study-level information: The sequenced material was bulk RNA from unsorted whole blood, and its chains were unpaired.

Unique molecular identifiers were added to individual cDNA molecules. Each CDR3 protein is one row after TCRdb ran MiXCR on the 5' RACE reads. The sample lists tens of thousands of distinct CDR3 sequences; 13% to 15% were seen once. Sequencing input: whole blood. The sequence was obtained from an adult who was a healthcare worker with PCR-confirmed SARS-CoV-2 infection or an uninfected control (not recorded which).

The DNA of the CDR3 is TGTGCCAGCAGCCGGATTAATGGAGGGAACACCTACGAGCAGTACTTC. Protein: CASSRINGGNTYEQYF. The chain links TRBV14 to TRBJ2-7; perhaps TRBD2 as D (6 bases). V was cut by 4 bases and J by 2 bases, with 18 bases left in between. Germline assignment: CDR1 SGHDN and CDR2 FVKESK. The CDR3 spans 16 residues. The variable domain in full, with the rest retrieved from reference TRBV14 and TRBJ2-7, is EAGVTQFPSHSVIEKGQTVTLRCDPISGHDNLYWYRRVMGKEIKFLLHFVKESKQDESGMPNNRFLAERTGGTYSTLKVQPAELEDSGVYFCASSRINGGNTYEQYFGPGTRLTVT.